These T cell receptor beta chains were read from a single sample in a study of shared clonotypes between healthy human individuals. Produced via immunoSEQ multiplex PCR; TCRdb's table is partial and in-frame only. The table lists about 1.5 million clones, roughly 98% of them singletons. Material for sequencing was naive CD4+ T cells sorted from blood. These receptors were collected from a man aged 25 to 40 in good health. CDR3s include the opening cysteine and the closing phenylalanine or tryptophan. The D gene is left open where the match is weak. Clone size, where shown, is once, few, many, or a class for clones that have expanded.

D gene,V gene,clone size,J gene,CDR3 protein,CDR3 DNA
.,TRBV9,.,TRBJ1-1,CASSAQIGYGEAFF,TGTGCCAGCAGCGCTCAGATTGGGTACGGTGAAGCTTTCTTT
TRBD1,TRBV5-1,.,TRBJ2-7,CASSSGTGASGSSVYEQYF,TGCGCCAGCAGTTCCGGGACAGGGGCCAGCGGGAGTTCTGTTTACGAGCAGTACTTC
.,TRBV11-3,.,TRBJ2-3,CASSLGQVTDTQYF,TGTGCCAGCAGCTTAGGGCAGGTTACAGATACGCAGTATTTT
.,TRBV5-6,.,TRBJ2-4,CASSLDQGSGLDIQYF,TGTGCCAGCAGCTTGGATCAGGGGTCAGGGCTAGACATTCAGTACTTC
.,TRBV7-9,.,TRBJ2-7,CASSLVGGSYEQYF,TGTGCCAGCAGCTTGGTGGGTGGGTCCTACGAGCAGTACTTC
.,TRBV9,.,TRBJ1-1,CASSPQTQNTEAFF,TGTGCCAGCAGCCCTCAGACACAGAACACTGAAGCTTTCTTT
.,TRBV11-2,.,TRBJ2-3,CASSLGRGDTQYF,TGTGCCAGCAGCTTGGGGCGTGGAGATACGCAGTATTTT
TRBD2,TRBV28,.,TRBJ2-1,CASNMGLANNEQFF,TGTGCCAGCAACATGGGACTAGCTAACAATGAGCAGTTCTTC
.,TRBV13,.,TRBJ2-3,CASRGRGPDTQYF,TGTGCCAGCCGCGGGCGCGGACCGGATACGCAGTATTTT
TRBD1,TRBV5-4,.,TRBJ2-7,CASSLVGQGDYEQYF,TGTGCCAGCAGCTTGGTAGGACAGGGAGACTACGAGCAGTACTTC
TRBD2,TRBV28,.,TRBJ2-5,CASSLGRLAGLETQYF,TGTGCCAGCAGTTTAGGGCGACTAGCGGGATTGGAGACCCAGTACTTC
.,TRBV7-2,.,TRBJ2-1,CASSSEPLYNEQFF,TGTGCCAGCAGCTCAGAGCCCCTCTACAATGAGCAGTTCTTC
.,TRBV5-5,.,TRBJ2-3,CASSGPDTDTQYF,TGTGCCAGCAGCGGTCCTGACACAGATACGCAGTATTTT
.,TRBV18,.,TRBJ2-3,CASSPRSQGTDTQYF,TGTGCCAGCTCACCACGGTCCCAGGGCACAGATACGCAGTATTTT
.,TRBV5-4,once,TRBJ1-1,CASSGAGEAFF,TGTGCCAGCAGCGGGGCGGGGGAAGCTTTCTTT
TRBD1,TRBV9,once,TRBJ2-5,CASSAGQVETQYF,TGTGCCAGCAGCGCGGGACAGGTAGAGACCCAGTACTTC
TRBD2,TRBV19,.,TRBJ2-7,CATALAEYSYEQYF,TGTGCCACCGCTCTAGCGGAATACTCCTACGAGCAGTACTTC
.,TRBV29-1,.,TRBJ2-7,CSVLKSSYEQYF,TGCAGCGTTCTCAAGAGCTCCTACGAGCAGTACTTC
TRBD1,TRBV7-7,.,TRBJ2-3,CASSPRTGSTDTQYF,TGTGCCAGCAGCCCCCGGACAGGGAGCACAGATACGCAGTATTTT
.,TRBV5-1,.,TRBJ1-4,CASSFGDPARAEKLFF,TGCGCCAGCAGCTTCGGTGACCCCGCTAGAGCGGAAAAACTGTTTTTT
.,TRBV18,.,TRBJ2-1,CASSPLSGSSYNEQFF,TGTGCCAGCTCACCACTTTCGGGCAGTTCCTACAATGAGCAGTTCTTC
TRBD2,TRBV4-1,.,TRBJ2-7,CASSPLAGAAYEQYF,TGCGCCAGCAGCCCCCTAGCGGGAGCGGCCTACGAGCAGTACTTC
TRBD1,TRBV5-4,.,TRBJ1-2,CASSQGTGVNYGYTF,TGTGCCAGCAGCCAAGGGACAGGCGTTAACTATGGCTACACCTTC
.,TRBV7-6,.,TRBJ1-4,CASSLGGTRNEKLFF,TGTGCCAGCAGCTTAGGGGGGACGAGAAATGAAAAACTGTTTTTT
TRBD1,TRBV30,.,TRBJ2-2,CAWSLRQGFGNTGELFF,TGTGCCTGGTCCCTCCGACAGGGGTTTGGGAACACCGGGGAGCTGTTTTTT
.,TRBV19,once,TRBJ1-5,CASRTGINQPQHF,TGTGCCAGTAGAACAGGGATCAATCAGCCCCAGCATTTT
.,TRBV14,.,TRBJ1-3,CASSQAGVLGTIYF,TGTGCCAGCAGCCAAGCCGGGGTCCTCGGCACCATATATTTT
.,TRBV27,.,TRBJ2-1,CASTSYNEQFF,TGTGCCAGCACCTCCTACAATGAGCAGTTCTTC
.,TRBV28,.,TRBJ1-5,CASSLLGPQPQHF,TGTGCCAGCAGTTTACTAGGGCCTCAGCCCCAGCATTTT
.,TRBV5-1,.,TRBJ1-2,CASSLASPTPDYGYTF,TGCGCCAGCAGCTTGGCTTCGCCAACCCCCGACTATGGCTACACCTTC
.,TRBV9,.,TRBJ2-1,CASSARTNEQFF,TGTGCCAGCAGCGCCAGGACTAATGAGCAGTTCTTC